This T cell receptor (beta chain) came from a study of post-analysis software for immune sequencing data. At the level of the study: The study covered relapsing-remitting, secondary progressive and progressive-relapsing courses of multiple sclerosis. Study outcomes and limitations: Versus controls, multiple sclerosis patients showed significantly lower diversity (normalized Chao1). Roughly five TRBV segments were more frequent in patients than controls; TRBV5-6, TRBV5-1 and TRBV20-1 belonged to this group. Same-batch samples co-clustered strongly by F measure.

This clonotype was observed a few times. Its antigen is still unknown. The CDR3 extends over 14 amino acids. Deletions cut 0 bases from V and 11 bases from J, with 11 bases between. Germline V gene data show CDR1 as SGHDN and CDR2 as FVKESK. The authors incorporated unique molecular identifiers into the TCR beta cDNA libraries. TCRdb redid the calling of the PCR reads with MiXCR, one entry per CDR3 protein. The table has approximately 730,000 distinct CDR3 sequences, about 27% seen once. The material sequenced was blood. The chain has TRBV14 and TRBJ1-6; possible D gene TRBD1, 5 bases. This TCR was sampled from a girl aged 10 to 17 with multiple sclerosis. The CDR3 sequence: CASSQEGRGAPLHF. CDR3 sequence (DNA): TGTGCCAGCAGCCAAGAGGGCAGAGGGGCACCCCTCCACTTT.